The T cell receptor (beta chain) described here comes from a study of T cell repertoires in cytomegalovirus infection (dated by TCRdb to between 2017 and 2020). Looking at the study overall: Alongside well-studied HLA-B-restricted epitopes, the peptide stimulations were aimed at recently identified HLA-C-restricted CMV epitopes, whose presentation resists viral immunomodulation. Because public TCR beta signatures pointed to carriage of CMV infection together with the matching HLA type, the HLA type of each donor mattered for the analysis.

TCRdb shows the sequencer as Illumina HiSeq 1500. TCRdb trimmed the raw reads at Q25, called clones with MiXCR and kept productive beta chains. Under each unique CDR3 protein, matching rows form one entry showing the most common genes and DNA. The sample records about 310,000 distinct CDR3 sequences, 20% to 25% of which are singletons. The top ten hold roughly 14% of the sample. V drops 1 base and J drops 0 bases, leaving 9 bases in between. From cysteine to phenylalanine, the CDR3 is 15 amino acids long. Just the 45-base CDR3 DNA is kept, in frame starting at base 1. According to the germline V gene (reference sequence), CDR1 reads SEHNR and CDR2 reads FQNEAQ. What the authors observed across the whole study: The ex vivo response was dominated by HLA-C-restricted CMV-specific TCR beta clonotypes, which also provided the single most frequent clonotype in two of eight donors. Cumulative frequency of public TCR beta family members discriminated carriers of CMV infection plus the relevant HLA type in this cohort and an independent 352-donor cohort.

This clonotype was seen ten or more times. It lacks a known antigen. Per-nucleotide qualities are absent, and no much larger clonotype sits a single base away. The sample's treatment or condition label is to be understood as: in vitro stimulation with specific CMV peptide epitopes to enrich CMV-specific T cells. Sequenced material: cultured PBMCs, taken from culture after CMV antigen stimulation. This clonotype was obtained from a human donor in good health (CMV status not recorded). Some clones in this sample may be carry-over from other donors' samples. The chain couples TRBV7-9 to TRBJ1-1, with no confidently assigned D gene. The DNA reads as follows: TGTGCCAGCAGCTTAGGGGCCGGGTTGAACACTGAAGCTTTCTTT. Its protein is CASSLGAGLNTEAFF. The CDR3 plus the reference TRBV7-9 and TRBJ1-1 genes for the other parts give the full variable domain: DTGVSQNPRHKITKRGQNVTFRCDPISEHNRLYWYRQTLGQGPEFLTYFQNEAQLEKSRLLSDRFSAERPKGSFSTLEIQRTEQGDSAMYLCASSLGAGLNTEAFFGQGTRLTVV.